Each of the 19 T cell receptor beta chains below was sequenced from the same sample in a study of cytomegalovirus exposure and HLA in healthy donors. PCR employed 60 Vbeta and 13 Jbeta primers. The data were produced by immunoSEQ multiplex PCR, yet TCRdb's version contains in-frame clones alone and is incomplete. This sample has approximately 67,000 clones, with around 67% found just once. Source material: PBMCs. These receptors were collected from a woman in her twenties or thirties in good health and CMV-seronegative.

The genes are TRBV5-4 and TRBJ2-6, with a weak D call TRBD1 (6 bases). The CDR3 has 18 amino acids. Germline CDR1 and CDR2: SGHNT and YYREEE (reference sequence). V dropped 0 bases and J dropped 5 bases, with 18 bases sitting between them. CDR3 in DNA: TGTGCCAGCAGCTTGGTAACCACAGGGAAACCAAGGGCCAACGTCCTGACTTTC. Protein sequence: CASSLVTTGKPRANVLTF.

This clone was observed once. The rearrangement uses TRBV28 and TRBJ2-1; 10 bases match TRBD2. This CDR3 is built from 15 residues. The germline V gene encodes CDR1 MDHEN and CDR2 SYDVKM. V trimming: 5 bases; J trimming: 8 bases; junction bases outside the gene matches: 9. The CDR3 region is CASSETSGPDDEQFF. CDR3 DNA: TGTGCCAGCAGTGAGACTAGCGGGCCGGACGATGAGCAGTTCTTC.

The chain couples TRBV7-9 to TRBJ2-7, with 9 nucleotides matching TRBD1. CDR3 length equals 15 residues. The V segment lost 5 bases and the J segment 3 bases; nucleotides outside the gene matches: 8. Germline values: CDR1 SEHNR, CDR2 FQNEAQ (reference sequence). The CDR3 region has the DNA TGTGCCAGCAGCAAGTCGGGACAGGGAGACTACGAGCAGTACTTC. This sequence encodes CASSKSGQGDYEQYF.

This clone has only a few counts. The chain has TRBV6-5 and TRBJ1-1; D might be TRBD1 (6 bases). Germline lookup yields CDR1 MNHEY and CDR2 SVGAGI. The CDR3 extends over 14 amino acids. V lost 5 bases to trimming and J lost 1 base, with 11 bases between them. CDR3 sequence: CASSGQGQNTEAFF. CDR3 nucleotides: TGTGCCAGCAGTGGGCAGGGGCAGAACACTGAAGCTTTCTTT.

This clone was observed a few times. The V call is TRBV5-4, the J call TRBJ2-7, with D tentatively TRBD1 (5 bases). CDR3 size: 13 residues. V was trimmed by 5 bases and J by 1 base, leaving 10 bases between them. Per germline, CDR1 SGHNT and CDR2 YYREEE (reference sequence). CDR3 amino acids: CASRLDSSYEQYF. CDR3 nucleotides: TGTGCCAGCAGGCTAGACAGTTCCTACGAGCAGTACTTC.

The chain combines TRBV7-9 with TRBJ2-7, with D possibly matching TRBD2 (5 bases). Germline-derived CDR1 and CDR2 are SEHNR and FQNEAQ (reference sequence). The CDR3 has 16 residues. The V and J ends lost 1 base and 0 bases respectively, with 13 bases between them. The CDR3 DNA reads TGTGCCAGCAGCTTAGGAGGGCAGCATTACTCCTACGAGCAGTACTTC. This codes for CASSLGGQHYSYEQYF.

This clone was seen many times. The chain couples TRBV4-3 to TRBJ2-1, with D unresolved. The V and J ends lost 1 base and 0 bases respectively, with 7 bases between them. From germline, CDR1 is LGHNA and CDR2 YSLEER. There are 15 residues in the CDR3. The DNA for the CDR3 is TGCGCCAGCAGCCAAGTAAGGAGCTCCTACAATGAGCAGTTCTTC. Its translation: CASSQVRSSYNEQFF.

Details on this clone: Germline is not matched at one junction end, which may reflect a read error. The rearrangement links TRBV4-1 to TRBJ2-7; D is possibly TRBD2 (6 bases). This CDR3 spans 14 amino acids. The germline V gene encodes CDR1 MGHRA and CDR2 YSYEKL. The CDR3 DNA reads as TGTGCCAGCAGCCCGGGGGTTCCATCCTACGAGCAGTACTTC. Protein: CASSPGVPSYEQYF.

This clone has a handful of counts. The V gene is TRBV2, the J gene TRBJ2-7; D is perhaps TRBD2 (5 bases). CDR3 length: 12 amino acids. V lost 4 bases to trimming and J lost 9 bases, with 13 bases between them. Germline CDR1 is SNHLY and CDR2 is FYNNEI. For the CDR3, the DNA is TGTGCCAGCAGTGGGCTAGCTGTGTGGCAGTACTTC. Translated: CASSGLAVWQYF.

The J gene is TRBJ1-2, the V gene TRBV28, with 10 bases lining up with TRBD1. The V gene end was trimmed by 4 bases and the J gene end by 4 bases; junction bases not matched to a gene: 9. This CDR3 comprises 16 residues. Germline V gives CDR1 MDHEN, CDR2 SYDVKM. The CDR3 protein is CASSSAWTGGFYGYTF. The CDR3 bases are TGTGCCAGCAGTTCGGCCTGGACAGGGGGGTTCTATGGCTACACCTTC.

The V and J genes are TRBV7-2 and TRBJ2-3; TRBD2 agrees at 7 bases. V lost 5 bases to trimming and J lost 1 base; unmatched junction nucleotides: 3. CDR1 is SGHTA, CDR2 FQGNSA, per germline. This CDR3 is 14 amino acids long. The CDR3, as DNA: TGTGCCAGCAGCGAGAGCGGGGGCACAGATACGCAGTATTTT. The encoded protein is CASSESGGTDTQYF.

The chain couples TRBV6-5 to TRBJ1-2, with D perhaps matching TRBD1 (5 bases). This CDR3 is 15 amino acids long. Looked up from germline, CDR1 is MNHEY and CDR2 is SVGAGI. The V and J ends lost 2 bases and 1 base respectively, with 11 bases between them. The CDR3 bases are TGTGCCAGCAGTTACGACAGACTCCTTAACTATGGCTACACCTTC. Amino acids: CASSYDRLLNYGYTF.

The V gene is TRBV7-2, the J gene TRBJ1-4; 9 bases match TRBD1. The germline CDR1 and CDR2 sequences are SGHTA and FQGNSA. V trimming: 5 bases; J trimming: 8 bases; junction bases outside the gene matches: 6. The CDR3 covers 14 residues. The CDR3 DNA sequence: TGTGCCAGCAGCCAAGGGACAGGGCAGGAAAAACTGTTTTTT. Translating it yields CASSQGTGQEKLFF. Filled out from reference TRBV7-2 and TRBJ1-4, the complete variable domain reads GAGVSQSPSNKVTEKGKDVELRCDPISGHTALYWYRQSLGQGLEFLIYFQGNSAPDKSGLPSDRFSAERTGGSVSTLTIQRTQQEDSAVYLCASSQGTGQEKLFFGSGTQLSVL.

The chain uses TRBV18 and TRBJ2-1; the match to TRBD1 covers 10 bases. Germline lookup yields CDR1 KGHSH and CDR2 LQKENI. The CDR3 runs 14 residues. The trim removed 2 bases at V and 8 bases at J, leaving 3 bases unmatched. CDR3 amino acids: CASSPGTGAHEQFF. Here the CDR3 DNA reads TGTGCCAGCTCACCAGGGACAGGGGCCCATGAGCAGTTCTTC.

This rearrangement joins TRBV30 to TRBJ1-6; 9 bases are a match to TRBD1. CDR3 length: 14 residues. V lost 3 bases to trimming and J lost 6 bases; unmatched junction nucleotides: 3. Germline-derived CDR1 and CDR2 are GTSNPN and SVGIG (reference sequence). CDR3 residues: CAWRQGASNSPLHF. DNA of the CDR3: TGTGCCTGGAGACAGGGGGCGAGTAATTCACCCCTCCACTTT.

The chain links TRBV9 to TRBJ1-3; D remains ambiguous. Trimming took off 4 bases at V and 0 bases at J, with 14 bases between the two ends. The CDR3 sequence is 16 residues long. CDR1 and CDR2 (germline): SGDLS, YYNGEE. CDR3 loop: CASSPSRRDSGNTIYF. The CDR3 DNA is TGTGCCAGCAGCCCCTCTCGACGGGACTCTGGAAACACCATATATTTT. Together with reference TRBV9 and TRBJ1-3, the CDR3 gives the full variable domain: DSGVTQTPKHLITATGQRVTLRCSPRSGDLSVYWYQQSLDQGLQFLIQYYNGEERAKGNILERFSAQQFPDLHSELNLSSLELGDSALYFCASSPSRRDSGNTIYFGEGSWLTVV.

CDR3 sequence reads: CAWSMRVRETQYF. The CDR3 region has the DNA TGTGCCTGGAGTATGAGGGTAAGAGAGACCCAGTACTTC. This rearrangement joins TRBV30 to TRBJ2-5; a possible D gene is TRBD2 (5 bases). Germline-derived CDR1 and CDR2 are GTSNPN and SVGIG (reference sequence). The ends were cut back, 2 bases at V and 4 bases at J, with 11 bases in the middle. The length of the CDR3 is 13 residues.

This chain joins TRBV5-1 and TRBJ2-1, with D possibly TRBD1 on 7 matching bases. Germline CDR1 reads SGHRS; CDR2 reads YFSETQ. V shed 2 bases and J shed 9 bases, with 12 bases lying between them. The CDR3 has 13 residues. The CDR3 region is CASSFSGGPEQFF. CDR3 DNA: TGCGCCAGCAGCTTTTCAGGGGGGCCTGAGCAGTTCTTC.

The chain has TRBV6-5 and TRBJ1-5; D might be TRBD1 (6 bases). Looked up from germline, CDR1 is MNHEY and CDR2 is SVGAGI. The CDR3 loop spans 13 amino acids. Trimming shortened V by 7 bases and J by 2 bases, and 9 bases separated the two germline ends. In nucleotides, the CDR3 is TGTGCCAGCACGGGACACGGCAATCAGCCCCAGCATTTT. As protein: CASTGHGNQPQHF.